This T cell receptor beta chain was sequenced for a study of response to subunit inactivated influenza vaccine. Each CDR3 protein gets one entry after TCRdb re-called the RT-PCR reads with MiXCR. Found here are 500,000 to 700,000 distinct CDR3 sequences, approximately 20% of them singletons; the top ten hold about 3%. In its sample, this clonotype was seen a few times. These same data were also listed under a study on T cells expressing NK-cell markers. That source notes: Libraries used 5'RACE template switching adding universal primer site and UMIs. Seven of the eight sequenced donors were HCMV-seropositive; one was seronegative.

The TCR was taken from a man in his forties or fifties who received an inactivated influenza vaccine. The source material was CD4+ T cells sorted from PBMCs, sampled about 13 days after vaccination.

CDR3 coding DNA: TGCGCCAGCAGCCAAGATCGTGGCGGAAGCTCCTACAATGAGCAGTTCTTC. The encoded protein is CASSQDRGGSSYNEQFF. The V call is TRBV4-3, the J call TRBJ2-1; D remains ambiguous. Trimming took off 0 bases at V and 0 bases at J, with 12 bases between the two ends. The germline gives CDR1 LGHNA, CDR2 YSLEER. This CDR3 has 17 amino acids.